Given below is one T cell receptor beta chain in context. Its antigen remains unidentified. This sample was included in a study of beta chain features in type 1 diabetes. Study-level points and caveats: Type 1 diabetes patients had TCRB CDR3s that were shorter (moderately but significantly so) in all four CD4+ subsets. cDNA-based sequencing might over-represent cells highly expressing TCR.

The study reverse transcribed the entire isolated RNA, so it sequenced expressed TCRB transcripts. Method: immunoSEQ multiplex PCR; TCRdb's copy keeps in-frame clones and lacks some. This table holds around 310,000 clones, approximately 12% found once. There are 13 residues in the CDR3. V gave up 4 bases and J gave up 10 bases; unmatched junction bases: 10. Germline assignment: CDR1 SGHDT and CDR2 YYEEEE. The sequence was collected from a woman aged 18-29 years with type 1 diabetes. V and J are TRBV5-6 and TRBJ1-1, with 7 bases matching TRBD1. The material sequenced was naive CD4+ T cells from blood. The CDR3 DNA is TGTGCCAGCAGCCTAACAGGGGTTGTGACAGCTTTCTTT. This gives the protein CASSLTGVVTAFF.